The source of this T cell receptor beta chain is a study of shared clonotypes between healthy human individuals. Sequencing used immunoSEQ multiplex PCR; TCRdb keeps in-frame clones, though not all of them. The sample includes some 700,000 clones, about 92% seen only once; the top ten take 34%. The sample was memory CD8+ T cells from PBMCs. The subset is: CD45RO+ cells pooled with CCR7-negative TemRA cells. The receptor was derived from a young man in good health. Some clones in this sample may be carry-over from other donors' samples.

CDR3 residues: CASSPQGRMSYEQYF. The CDR3 DNA is TGTGCCAGCAGTCCGCAGGGACGGATGTCCTACGAGCAGTACTTC. This chain links TRBV6-5 with TRBJ2-7; the D call may be TRBD1 or TRBD2 (5 bases each). This CDR3 contains 15 residues. V was shortened by 5 bases and J by 1 base, with 15 bases between the two germline ends. The V gene's germline CDR1 is MNHEY and CDR2 SVGAGI.